The next 27 T cell receptor beta chains were all read from a single sample in a study of T cells after yellow fever vaccination. TCRdb reprocessed the 5' RACE reads with MiXCR, giving one entry per CDR3 protein. This table has some 600,000 distinct CDR3 sequences, 12% appearing once. The sequences come from PBMCs, collected on the day of the yellow fever booster vaccination. All receptors derive from a man aged 25-45 years who received the YFV17D yellow fever vaccine.

This clonotype was found a few times. The gene calls are TRBV6-2 or TRBV6-3 and TRBJ2-1, with D perhaps TRBD2 (6 bases). Germline V gene lookup returns CDR1 MNHEY and CDR2 SVGEGT. The V gene lost 8 bases and the J gene lost 6 bases, with 20 bases spanning the gap. The CDR3 extends over 15 amino acids. As DNA, the CDR3 is TGTGCCAGCGGCGTCCGGGGCGGGATACCCAATGAGCAGTTCTTC. It yields the protein CASGVRGGIPNEQFF.

This clonotype showed up just a few times. The chain couples TRBV19 to TRBJ2-3, with a weak D call TRBD2 (6 bases). Per the germline V gene, CDR1 is LNHDA and CDR2 is SQIVND (reference sequence). V was trimmed by 11 bases and J by 6 bases, leaving 15 bases between them. This CDR3 spans 12 amino acids. The CDR3 DNA sequence: TGTGCCGGACGGGACTTCTTGGATACGCAGTATTTT. Translation gives CAGRDFLDTQYF.

This clonotype was observed at least ten times. The chain has TRBV6-6 and TRBJ1-1; possible D gene TRBD1, 5 bases. The V end was cut by 8 bases, the J end by 4 bases, with 5 bases between. The CDR3 runs to 10 residues. Per germline, CDR1 MNHNY and CDR2 SVGAGI (reference sequence). The CDR3 nucleotides are TGTGCCAGCGGGGGCACTGAAGCTTTCTTT. Translated: CASGGTEAFF.

This clonotype was seen more than once but under ten times. The genes are TRBV5-1 and TRBJ2-3, with 7 bases lining up with TRBD1. Germline assignment: CDR1 SGHRS and CDR2 YFSETQ. This CDR3 region has 16 residues. V gave up 0 bases and J gave up 1 base; unmatched junction bases: 5. The CDR3 sequence is CASSLGQGLGTDTQYF. CDR3 nucleotides: TGCGCCAGCAGCTTGGGACAGGGTTTGGGCACAGATACGCAGTATTTT.

This clonotype has just a few counts. The chain is built from TRBV4-2 and TRBJ2-7; no definite D call. The CDR3 sequence is 15 residues long. Trimming removed 0 bases from V and 2 bases from J, with 11 bases in between. CDR1 is LGHNA and CDR2 is YNFKEQ in the germline V gene. CDR3 nucleotides: TGTGCCAGCAGCCAAGATGTTCCACTCACCTACGAGCAGTACTTC. It yields the protein CASSQDVPLTYEQYF.

The CDR3 nucleotides read TGTGCCAGCAGTGGGGGTGGCCACGAGCAGTACTTC. This encodes CASSGGGHEQYF. The J gene is TRBJ2-7, the V gene TRBV25-1, with D unresolved. Germline V gives CDR1 MGHDK, CDR2 SYGVNS. Trimming removed 4 bases from V and 5 bases from J, with 9 bases in between. CDR3 size: 12 residues.

The V and J genes are TRBV5-4 and TRBJ2-7, with 9 bases that match TRBD1. The CDR3 is 14 amino acids. Germline loops: CDR1 SGHNT, CDR2 YYREEE (reference sequence). After removal of 3 bases from V and 6 bases from J, the junction contained 7 bases not matched to a gene. The CDR3 here is CASSWDRETAEQYF. The CDR3 nucleotides are TGTGCCAGCAGCTGGGACAGGGAGACTGCCGAGCAGTACTTC.

The chain joins TRBV20-1 to TRBJ2-1; TRBD1 might be the D (6 bases). Germline CDR1 is DFQATT and CDR2 is SNEGSKA (reference sequence). Deletions cut 6 bases from V and 0 bases from J, with 18 bases between. The CDR3 has 16 residues. CDR3 sequence (DNA): TGCAGTGCAAAAAACAGGGATAGGCGCTCCTACAATGAGCAGTTCTTC. Protein: CSAKNRDRRSYNEQFF.

This chain links TRBV25-1 with TRBJ2-5, with D hard to call. This CDR3 region has 16 residues. CDR1 and CDR2 from the germline V gene are MGHDK and SYGVNS. Between the trimmed V and J ends, which lost 1 base and 2 bases, there was a span of 14 bases. The CDR3 loop is CASSEWLVPPQETQYF. DNA of the CDR3: TGTGCCAGCAGTGAATGGTTGGTCCCGCCGCAAGAGACCCAGTACTTC.

The rearrangement joins TRBV5-1 to TRBJ2-1; TRBD2 aligns across 13 bases. The CDR3 is 14 residues long. Losses at the gene ends were 0 bases for V and 12 bases for J; bases not matched to a gene: 3. Germline V gene data show CDR1 as SGHRS and CDR2 as YFSETQ. The CDR3: CASSLGTSGSPQFF. CDR3 bases: TGCGCCAGCAGCTTGGGGACTAGCGGGAGCCCGCAGTTCTTC.

In its sample, this clonotype was seen a few times. V and J are TRBV7-3 and TRBJ1-6, with no clear D. The CDR3 contains 16 residues. CDR1 is SGHTA and CDR2 is FQGTGA in the germline V gene. Trimming stripped 1 base from V and 7 bases from J, with 14 bases between. The CDR3 protein is CASSLKVGSFNSPLHF. Written as DNA, the CDR3 is TGTGCCAGCAGCTTAAAAGTAGGGAGCTTCAATTCACCCCTCCACTTT.

The V gene is TRBV7-2, the J gene TRBJ2-5, with unresolved D. The CDR3 sequence is 12 residues long. Trimming pared 0 bases from V and 6 bases from J, leaving 5 bases between. Germline V lookup: CDR1 SGHTA, CDR2 FQGNSA. This chain's CDR3 is CASSLARKTQYF. As DNA, the CDR3 is TGTGCCAGCAGCTTAGCGAGGAAGACCCAGTACTTC.

The chain has TRBV20-1 and TRBJ1-5; perhaps TRBD1 as D (6 bases). This CDR3 has 15 residues. V dropped 0 bases and J dropped 3 bases, with 12 bases sitting between them. CDR1 DFQATT and CDR2 SNEGSKA come from the germline V gene (reference sequence). The CDR3 here is CSARELGQFNQPQHF. As DNA, the CDR3 is TGCAGTGCTAGAGAGCTAGGACAGTTCAATCAGCCCCAGCATTTT.

The CDR3 region is CASRRDNSNYGYTF. CDR3 bases: TGTGCCAGCAGAAGGGACAATTCCAACTATGGCTACACCTTC. The genes are TRBV6-1 and TRBJ1-2; D is perhaps TRBD1 (6 bases). There are 14 residues in the CDR3. V was trimmed by 6 bases and J by 2 bases, leaving 13 bases between them. Germline lookup yields CDR1 MNHNS and CDR2 SASEGT.

The chain uses TRBV20-1 and TRBJ2-7; 8 nucleotides agree with TRBD2. CDR3 length: 15 amino acids. With V trimmed by 6 bases and J by 2 bases, 12 bases remained unmatched. The germline gives CDR1 DFQATT, CDR2 SNEGSKA (reference sequence). CDR3 protein: CSARNKRESPYEQYF. Written as DNA, the CDR3 is TGCAGTGCCAGGAATAAGCGGGAGTCACCCTACGAGCAGTACTTC.

This clonotype was observed a few times. The J gene is TRBJ1-4, the V gene TRBV6-1; D not certain. V was shortened by 3 bases and J by 6 bases, with 11 bases between the two germline ends. The germline gives CDR1 MNHNS, CDR2 SASEGT. The CDR3 extends over 14 amino acids. The CDR3 DNA reads as TGTGCCAGCAGTGAGCGGGCCTCGGATGAAAAACTGTTTTTT. Encoded protein: CASSERASDEKLFF.

This clonotype has only a few counts. This sequence joins TRBV10-3 and TRBJ2-1, with a weak D call TRBD2 (5 bases). Per germline, CDR1 ENHRY and CDR2 SYGVKD. The CDR3 has 13 residues. Trimming shortened V by 10 bases and J by 0 bases, and 10 bases separated the two germline ends. CDR3: CANSGSSYNEQFF. Written as DNA, the CDR3 is TGTGCCAACAGCGGAAGCTCCTACAATGAGCAGTTCTTC.

CDR3 nucleotides: TGTGCCAGCAGTTGGAGACAGGGAAACGAAAAACTGTTTTTT. Amino acids: CASSWRQGNEKLFF. This chain links TRBV27 with TRBJ1-4; 7 nucleotides match TRBD1. This CDR3 region has 14 residues. J gave up 8 bases and V 4 bases, and 7 bases lay outside the gene matches. Looked up from germline, CDR1 is MNHEY and CDR2 is SMNVEV (reference sequence).

The table lists this clonotype with a few counts. This chain joins TRBV27 and TRBJ2-5, with 14 nucleotides matching TRBD2. The V gene end was trimmed by 3 bases and the J gene end by 1 base; junction bases not matched to a gene: 7. CDR1 is MNHEY, CDR2 SMNVEV, per germline (reference sequence). The CDR3 is 18 residues long. The CDR3, as DNA: TGTGCCAGCAGTTTGAAACCGGGACTAGCGGGAGCCCAAGAGACCCAGTACTTC. Translation: CASSLKPGLAGAQETQYF.

The chain carries TRBV7-2 and TRBJ2-2, with a tentative D call TRBD2 (6 bases). The CDR3 has 16 amino acids. V dropped 0 bases and J dropped 2 bases, with 10 bases sitting between them. The germline V gene encodes CDR1 SGHTA and CDR2 FQGNSA. The CDR3 DNA follows: TGTGCCAGCAGCTTAGCGATGCGGGGAAACACCGGGGAGCTGTTTTTT. Translated: CASSLAMRGNTGELFF.

Note on this clonotype: Its ends do not fully match the called genes, so a read error is possible. The chain carries TRBV6-2 or TRBV6-3 and TRBJ2-1; no clear D gene. Germline CDR1 is MNHEY and CDR2 is SVGEGT. CDR3 length: 11 residues. CDR3 DNA sequence: TGTGCCAGCAGAACCTACAATGTGCAGTTCTTC. Translated: CASRTYNVQFF.

This clonotype was observed a handful of times. The chain uses TRBV7-9 and TRBJ2-1; TRBD1 or TRBD2 may be the D gene (6 bases each). Trimming took 6 bases from V and 7 from J, leaving 19 bases between them. Germline loops: CDR1 SEHNR, CDR2 FQNEAQ (reference sequence). This CDR3 comprises 15 residues. CDR3 DNA: TGTGCCAGCAGGGACCCCGGGACTGGACAGAATGAGCAGTTCTTC. Protein: CASRDPGTGQNEQFF.

This rearrangement joins TRBV25-1 to TRBJ1-1; TRBD1 matches 11 bases. Germline lookup yields CDR1 MGHDK and CDR2 SYGVNS. Germline trimming cut 2 bases from V and 4 bases from J; bases unmatched to any gene: 12. There are 18 residues in the CDR3. CDR3 residues: CASSETRGTGGLGTEAFF. The CDR3 coding sequence is TGTGCCAGCAGTGAAACCAGAGGGACAGGGGGGTTGGGCACTGAAGCTTTCTTT.

This clonotype was observed a few times. The CDR3 region has the DNA TGCGCCAGCAGCCAAGATACGCACCGCTCTGGGGCCAACGTCCTGACTTTC. As protein: CASSQDTHRSGANVLTF. This sequence joins TRBV4-3 and TRBJ2-6; no reliable D call. Looked up from germline, CDR1 is LGHNA and CDR2 is YSLEER. Deletions cut 0 bases from V and 0 bases from J, with 9 bases between. The CDR3 runs to 17 residues.

This clonotype has only a few counts. The chain links TRBV25-1 to TRBJ2-7, with unresolved D. V lost 10 bases, J lost 5 bases, and 27 bases lay in between. Germline loops: CDR1 MGHDK, CDR2 SYGVNS. The CDR3 is 16 residues long. As DNA, the CDR3 is TGTGCCACCCCTGCCCCCTATGGGCCAACCCCCCACGAGCAGTACTTC. This translates into CATPAPYGPTPHEQYF.

In its sample, this clonotype was seen many times. This chain connects TRBV18 to TRBJ2-1, with TRBD2 matching 10 bases. Trimming took 6 bases from V and 7 from J; bases not matched to a gene: 9. CDR1 and CDR2 from the germline V gene are KGHSH and LQKENI. This CDR3 has 15 amino acids. CDR3 protein: CASSPLAGEGNEQFF. The DNA of the CDR3 is TGTGCCAGCTCCCCCCTAGCGGGAGAGGGAAATGAGCAGTTCTTC.

In its sample, this clonotype was seen a few times. The genes are TRBV7-2 and TRBJ1-6; unclear D gene. The CDR3 has 12 amino acids. Germline CDR1 SGHTA, CDR2 FQGNSA. Trimming removed 2 bases from V and 13 bases from J, with 9 bases in between. Written as DNA, the CDR3 is TGTGCCAGCAGCTTAACGGGAACTCCCCTCCACTTT. Protein sequence: CASSLTGTPLHF.